The next 28 T cell receptor beta chains were all read from a single sample in a study of T-cell memory formation after mild COVID-19 (dated by TCRdb to the early 2020s). Libraries were made using 5' RACE. Sequencing instrument: Illumina NovaSeq 6000. TCRdb cleaned the public reads at Q25 with fastp, built clones with MiXCR and kept in-frame beta chains. Here each entry gathers all rows of one CDR3 protein and keeps the most common genes and DNA. The sample table shows about 290,000 distinct CDR3 sequences, and 15% to 20% are seen once. The biggest ten clones account for around a fifth of the sample. Material: PBMCs or a T cell subset sorted from them (not recorded which). The receptor source for this set is a man aged 18 to 30 who had mild COVID-19 (a few samples of this study predate the infection). The sample titles of this study are shuffled in the database, so cell type and time point are left out; the donor was told from shared clones.

The CDR3 protein is CASSKMDCDSGTEAFF. The DNA for the CDR3 is TGTGCCAGCAGCAAGATGGACTGCGACTCCGGCACTGAAGCTTTCTTT. V is TRBV21-1 and J is TRBJ1-1. TRBV21-1 is flagged as a pseudogene. This CDR3 is 16 amino acids long.

The V and J genes are TRBV7-9 and TRBJ1-1; 7 nucleotides line up with TRBD1. This CDR3 region has 15 residues. Germline CDR1 reads SEHNR; CDR2 reads FQNEAQ (reference sequence). V gave up 6 bases and J gave up 5 bases; unmatched junction bases: 12. This CDR3 is CASRAVGTEGTEAFF. The CDR3 region has the DNA TGTGCCAGCAGGGCCGTTGGGACAGAGGGTACTGAAGCTTTCTTT.

This clonotype occurred many times. The gene calls are TRBV7-6 and TRBJ2-3; maybe TRBD2 (7 bases). V lost 4 bases and J lost 6, with 20 bases in between. The CDR3 length is 16 residues. Germline CDR1 is SGHVS and CDR2 is FNYEAQ. The chain's CDR3 is CASSSRAGAVPDTQYF. For the CDR3, the DNA is TGTGCCAGCAGCTCTCGGGCGGGGGCCGTTCCGGATACGCAGTATTTT. The full variable domain, its missing parts supplied by reference TRBV7-6 and TRBJ2-3, is GAGVSQSPRYKVTKRGQDVALRCDPISGHVSLYWYRQALGQGPEFLTYFNYEAQQDKSGLPNDRFSAERPEGSISTLTIQRTEQRDSAMYRCASSSRAGAVPDTQYFGPGTRLTVL.

This clonotype was counted between two and nine times. V gene TRBV2 combines with J gene TRBJ2-7; possible D gene TRBD2, 5 bases. V lost 8 bases and J 6 bases, leaving 17 bases between the germline ends. Germline values: CDR1 SNHLY, CDR2 FYNNEI. CDR3 length: 13 residues. Here the CDR3 reads CASSIQLDLEQYV. Here the CDR3 DNA reads TGTGCCAGCTCGATTCAACTAGATCTCGAGCAGTACGTC.

The rearrangement joins TRBV6-5 to TRBJ2-2; D may match TRBD1 or TRBD2 (5 bases each). The CDR3 loop spans 15 amino acids. From germline, CDR1 is MNHEY and CDR2 SVGAGI. V lost 6 bases, J lost 4 bases, and 15 bases lay in between. DNA of the CDR3: TGTGCCAGCAGGCGAGAGGGGTTGGGCACCGGGGAGCTGTTTTTT. It is translated as CASRREGLGTGELFF.

This clonotype occurred a few times. The chain couples TRBV7-2 to TRBJ1-5; D perhaps matches TRBD1 (6 bases). CDR1 and CDR2 from the germline V gene are SGHTA and FQGNSA. V lost 4 bases and J lost 6, with 10 bases in between. The CDR3 runs to 13 residues. The CDR3 nucleotides read TGTGCCAGCAGCTCCAGGGGAACTCAGCCCCAGCATTTT. Its translation: CASSSRGTQPQHF. The whole variable domain, filled in from reference TRBV7-2 and TRBJ1-5, reads GAGVSQSPSNKVTEKGKDVELRCDPISGHTALYWYRQSLGQGLEFLIYFQGNSAPDKSGLPSDRFSAERTGGSVSTLTIQRTQQEDSAVYLCASSSRGTQPQHFGDGTRLSIL.

This rearrangement joins TRBV4-1 to TRBJ2-7; no clear D gene. There are 12 residues in the CDR3. Germline values: CDR1 MGHRA, CDR2 YSYEKL. Trimming removed 3 bases at V and 9 bases at J, with 12 bases between. The CDR3 region has the DNA TGCGCCAGCAGCCATTTTTTAACGAGGCAGTACTTC. Encoded protein: CASSHFLTRQYF.

The chain recombines TRBV15 with TRBJ1-2; D unresolved. The CDR3 runs to 16 residues. Trimming took off 3 bases at V and 0 bases at J, with 14 bases between the two ends. In germline, CDR1 is LNHNV, CDR2 YYDKDF (reference sequence). For the CDR3, the DNA is TGTGCCACCAGCAGTGAGCTTGGGAAAGCTAACTATGGCTACACCTTC. This gives the protein CATSSELGKANYGYTF.

This clonotype was counted a few times. The chain is built from TRBV20-1 and TRBJ2-7; 10 bases are a match to TRBD1. CDR3 length: 14 residues. Germline-derived CDR1 and CDR2 are DFQATT and SNEGSKA (reference sequence). The junction had 5 bases not matched to a gene; V was cut back by 3 bases and J by 3 bases. In DNA form, the CDR3 reads TGCAGTGCTAGCCCAAGGACAGGGGGCTACGAGCAGTACTTC. Translation gives CSASPRTGGYEQYF.

There are a few counts of this clonotype. The chain links TRBV4-2 to TRBJ1-2; 7 bases fit TRBD1. The CDR3 has 15 amino acids. V shed 4 bases and J 0 bases; nucleotides not matched to a gene: 5. Germline loops: CDR1 LGHNA, CDR2 YNFKEQ. CDR3 region: CASSLPGQTNYGYTF. The CDR3 DNA is TGTGCCAGCAGCCTACCGGGACAGACTAACTATGGCTACACCTTC.

This clonotype was detected only a few times. The rearrangement joins TRBV7-2 to TRBJ2-5; no firm D call. The CDR3 totals 14 residues. V lost 0 bases to trimming and J lost 2 bases, with 7 bases between them. From germline, CDR1 is SGHTA and CDR2 FQGNSA. This CDR3 is CASSLAMRQETQYF. CDR3 nucleotides: TGTGCCAGCAGCTTAGCTATGAGGCAAGAGACCCAGTACTTC.

The CDR3 sequence is CASRSTGPRGYTF. DNA for the CDR3: TGTGCCAGCAGATCGACAGGGCCTCGGGGCTACACCTTC. The gene calls are TRBV12-3 or TRBV12-4 and TRBJ1-2; 7 bases match TRBD1. The V segment lost 6 bases and the J segment 8 bases; nucleotides outside the gene matches: 9. The CDR3 runs to 13 residues.

The sample holds a few counts of this clonotype. The chain links TRBV7-9 to TRBJ1-2; a possible D gene is TRBD1 (5 bases). V was clipped by 5 bases and J by 2 bases, with 15 bases between them. Germline V lookup: CDR1 SEHNR, CDR2 FQNEAQ (reference sequence). The CDR3 extends over 15 amino acids. The chain's CDR3 is CASSLNSGGNYGYTF. The CDR3 coding sequence is TGTGCCAGCAGCCTTAACAGTGGGGGGAACTATGGCTACACCTTC.

Only a few counts were recorded for this clonotype. The J gene is TRBJ2-7, the V gene TRBV20-1; 8 bases agree with TRBD1. Losses at the gene ends were 7 bases for V and 3 bases for J; bases not matched to a gene: 8. Germline V lookup: CDR1 DFQATT, CDR2 SNEGSKA (reference sequence). The CDR3 is made up of 13 amino acids. CDR3 amino acids: CSEPGQELYEQYF. The CDR3 DNA follows: TGCAGTGAACCGGGACAGGAACTCTACGAGCAGTACTTC.

The genes are TRBV5-1 and TRBJ2-3; the match to TRBD2 covers 13 bases. V lost 4 bases to trimming and J lost 5 bases; unmatched junction nucleotides: 4. The length of the CDR3 is 15 residues. Germline V gives CDR1 SGHRS, CDR2 YFSETQ. The CDR3 DNA follows: TGCGCCAGCAGCGCGGGACTAGCGGGGATAGATACGCAGTATTTT. This sequence encodes CASSAGLAGIDTQYF.

The rearrangement uses TRBV6-2 or TRBV6-3 and TRBJ2-7; possible D gene TRBD2, 5 bases. The CDR3 sequence is 12 residues long. Germline CDR1 and CDR2: MNHEY and SVGEGT. Trimming removed 2 bases from V and 6 bases from J, with 8 bases in between. The CDR3 DNA sequence: TGTGCCAGCAGTTACGGAGGAGCCGAGCAGTACTTC. This encodes CASSYGGAEQYF.

This CDR3 is CASSDDRGDYGYTF. The CDR3 DNA reads TGTGCCAGCAGTGACGACAGGGGGGACTATGGCTACACCTTC. V usage is TRBV2 and J usage is TRBJ1-2, with 9 bases identical to TRBD1. The CDR3 has 14 amino acids. The germline V gene encodes CDR1 SNHLY and CDR2 FYNNEI. J was trimmed by 3 bases and V by 3 bases; bases with no gene match: 2.

This clonotype was detected many times. This chain links TRBV29-1 with TRBJ2-7, with a tentative D call TRBD1 (6 bases). Germline values: CDR1 SQVTM, CDR2 ANQGSEA. The ends were cut back, 4 bases at V and 2 bases at J, with 6 bases in the middle. CDR3 length equals 11 residues. This CDR3 reads CSVGDTYEQYV. CDR3 sequence (DNA): TGCAGCGTTGGGGACACCTACGAGCAGTACGTC.

J is TRBJ2-3 and V is TRBV24-1, with 7 bases aligning to TRBD1. Germline CDR1 KGHDR, CDR2 SFDVKD. This CDR3 contains 15 residues. The junction had 8 bases not matched to a gene; V was cut back by 3 bases and J by 6 bases. The CDR3 here is CATSDEMTGRDTQYF. The DNA of the CDR3 is TGTGCCACCAGTGATGAAATGACAGGGCGGGATACGCAGTATTTT.

This clonotype came up a few times. The chain has TRBV4-3 and TRBJ1-2; D not resolved. CDR1 LGHNA and CDR2 YSLEER come from the germline V gene. This CDR3 is built from 14 residues. Trimming left V 1 base short and J 5 bases short, with 11 bases between. DNA for the CDR3: TGCGCCAGCAGCCAAGGCACCTTACATTATGGCTACACCTTC. Translating gives CASSQGTLHYGYTF.

The chain is built from TRBV9 and TRBJ1-3; no reliable D call. The CDR3 consists of 13 residues. Germline CDR1 is SGDLS and CDR2 is YYNGEE. With 4 bases removed from V and 2 bases from J, the gap between germline ends came to 7 bases. In nucleotides, the CDR3 is TGTGCCAGCAGCCCGACTCCTGGAAACACCATATATTTT. This gives the protein CASSPTPGNTIYF.

The V gene is TRBV7-9, the J gene TRBJ2-2; 7 nucleotides line up with TRBD2. CDR1 SEHNR and CDR2 FQNEAQ come from the germline V gene (reference sequence). V lost 5 bases and J lost 0; bases outside the gene matches: 9. This CDR3 region has 17 residues. The CDR3 reads CASSLKRGPSNTGELFF. The CDR3 DNA is TGTGCCAGCAGCCTCAAGCGGGGACCTTCGAACACCGGGGAGCTGTTTTTT.

There are a few counts of this clonotype. This rearrangement joins TRBV7-2 to TRBJ2-2, with 8 nucleotides matching TRBD2. Per germline, CDR1 SGHTA and CDR2 FQGNSA. V gave up 0 bases and J gave up 6 bases; unmatched junction bases: 3. The CDR3 covers 15 residues. The CDR3, as DNA: TGTGCCAGCAGCTTAGCATTAGCGGGGTCCGGGGAGCTGTTTTTT. This sequence encodes CASSLALAGSGELFF.

The chain recombines TRBV5-1 with TRBJ2-5, with D tentatively TRBD2 (6 bases). The V gene lost 4 bases and the J gene lost 5 bases, with 12 bases spanning the gap. CDR3 size: 13 residues. Germline V gene sequence: CDR1 SGHRS, CDR2 YFSETQ. CDR3: CASSPGGSETQYF. CDR3 sequence (DNA): TGCGCCAGCAGCCCTGGGGGGTCGGAGACCCAGTACTTC.

This clonotype was seen just once. V usage is TRBV20-1 and J usage is TRBJ1-2; 8 nucleotides match TRBD1. The ends lost 6 bases at V and 0 bases at J; junction bases unmatched: 3. This CDR3 spans 13 amino acids. The V gene's germline CDR1 is DFQATT and CDR2 SNEGSKA (reference sequence). The CDR3 sequence is CSAMDRANYGYTF. DNA of the CDR3: TGCAGTGCGATGGACAGGGCTAACTATGGCTACACCTTC.

This clonotype occurred a few times. This chain links TRBV5-1 with TRBJ1-1, with D hard to call. The germline V gene encodes CDR1 SGHRS and CDR2 YFSETQ. Trimming removed 4 bases from V and 2 bases from J, with 21 bases in between. The CDR3 consists of 17 residues. The CDR3 DNA sequence: TGCGCCAGCAGCCCGAGTGGCACCGACCGAGGTAACACTGAAGCTTTCTTT. It encodes CASSPSGTDRGNTEAFF.

The gene calls are TRBV2 and TRBJ2-5; maybe TRBD2 (5 bases). The CDR3 runs to 12 residues. Trimming shortened V by 6 bases and J by 9 bases, and 14 bases separated the two germline ends. Germline CDR1 is SNHLY and CDR2 is FYNNEI. The CDR3 loop reads CASRGLLGAQYF. CDR3 nucleotides: TGTGCCAGCAGAGGACTGCTTGGGGCCCAGTACTTC.

This clonotype came up a few times. The rearrangement joins TRBV4-2 to TRBJ1-4; D not resolved. The CDR3 runs to 12 residues. V was trimmed by 0 bases and J by 6 bases, leaving 2 bases between them. CDR1 and CDR2 from the germline V gene are LGHNA and YNFKEQ. The CDR3 loop reads CASSQEDEKLFF. DNA of the CDR3: TGTGCCAGCAGCCAAGAGGATGAAAAACTGTTTTTT.